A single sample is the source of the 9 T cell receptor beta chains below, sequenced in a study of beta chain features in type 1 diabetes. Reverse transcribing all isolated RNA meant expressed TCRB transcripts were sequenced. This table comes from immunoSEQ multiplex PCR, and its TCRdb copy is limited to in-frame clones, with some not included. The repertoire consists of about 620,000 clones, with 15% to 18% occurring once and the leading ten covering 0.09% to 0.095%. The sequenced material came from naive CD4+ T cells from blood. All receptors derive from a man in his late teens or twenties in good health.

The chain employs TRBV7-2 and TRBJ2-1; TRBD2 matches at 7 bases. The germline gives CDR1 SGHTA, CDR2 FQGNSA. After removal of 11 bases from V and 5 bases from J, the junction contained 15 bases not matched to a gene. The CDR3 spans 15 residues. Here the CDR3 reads CAGGDAGVLNNEQFF. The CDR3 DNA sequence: TGTGCCGGGGGTGACGCGGGGGTGCTGAACAATGAGCAGTTCTTC.

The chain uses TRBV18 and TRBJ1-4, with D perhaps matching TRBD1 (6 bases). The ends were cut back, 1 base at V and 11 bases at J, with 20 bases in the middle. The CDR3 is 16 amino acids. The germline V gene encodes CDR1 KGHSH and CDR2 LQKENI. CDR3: CASSPRSGGAVWKLFF. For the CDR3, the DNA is TGTGCCAGCTCACCACGCTCCGGGGGGGCCGTGTGGAAACTGTTTTTT.

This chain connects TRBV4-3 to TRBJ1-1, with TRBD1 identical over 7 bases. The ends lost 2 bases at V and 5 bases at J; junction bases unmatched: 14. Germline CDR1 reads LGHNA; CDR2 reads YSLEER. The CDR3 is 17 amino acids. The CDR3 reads CASSQPRGGTARTEAFF. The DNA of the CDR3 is TGCGCCAGCAGCCAACCTCGAGGAGGGACAGCGCGGACTGAAGCTTTCTTT.

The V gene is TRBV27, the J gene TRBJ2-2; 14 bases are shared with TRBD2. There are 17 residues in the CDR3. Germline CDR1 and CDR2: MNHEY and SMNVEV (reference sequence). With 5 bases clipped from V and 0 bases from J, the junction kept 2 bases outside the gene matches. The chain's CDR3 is CASSRLAGGTNTGELFF. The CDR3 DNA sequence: TGTGCCAGCAGTCGACTAGCGGGAGGGACGAACACCGGGGAGCTGTTTTTT.

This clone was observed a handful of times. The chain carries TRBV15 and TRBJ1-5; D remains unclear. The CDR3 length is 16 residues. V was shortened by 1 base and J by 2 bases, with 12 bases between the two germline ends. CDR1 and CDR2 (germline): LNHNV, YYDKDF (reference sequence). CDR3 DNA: TGTGCCACCAGCAGAGGCGATTCTCTAGGCAATCAGCCCCAGCATTTT. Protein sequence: CATSRGDSLGNQPQHF.

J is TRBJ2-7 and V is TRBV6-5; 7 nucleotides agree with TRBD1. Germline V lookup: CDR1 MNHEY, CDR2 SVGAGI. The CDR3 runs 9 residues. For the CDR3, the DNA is TGTGGGGACAGCTCCGAGCAGTACTTC. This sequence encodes CGDSSEQYF.

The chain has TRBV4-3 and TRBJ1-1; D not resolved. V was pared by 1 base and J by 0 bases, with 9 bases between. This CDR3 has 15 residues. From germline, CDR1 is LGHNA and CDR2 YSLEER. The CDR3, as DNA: TGCGCCAGCAGCCAAGTCCCGGGCCTGAACACTGAAGCTTTCTTT. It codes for CASSQVPGLNTEAFF.

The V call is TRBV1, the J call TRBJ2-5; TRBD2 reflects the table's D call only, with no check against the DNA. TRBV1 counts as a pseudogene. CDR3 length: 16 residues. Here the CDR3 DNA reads TGCACCAGCAGCCAAGATATAGCGGGGCCCCAAGAGACCCAGTACTTC. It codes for CTSSQDIAGPQETQYF.

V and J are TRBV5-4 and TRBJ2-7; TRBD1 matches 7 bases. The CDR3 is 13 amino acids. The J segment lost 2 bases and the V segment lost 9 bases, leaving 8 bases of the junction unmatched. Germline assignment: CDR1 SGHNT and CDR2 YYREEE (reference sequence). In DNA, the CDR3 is TGTGCCACCGCCCTCGACAGGGCCTACGAGCAGTACTTC. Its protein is CATALDRAYEQYF.